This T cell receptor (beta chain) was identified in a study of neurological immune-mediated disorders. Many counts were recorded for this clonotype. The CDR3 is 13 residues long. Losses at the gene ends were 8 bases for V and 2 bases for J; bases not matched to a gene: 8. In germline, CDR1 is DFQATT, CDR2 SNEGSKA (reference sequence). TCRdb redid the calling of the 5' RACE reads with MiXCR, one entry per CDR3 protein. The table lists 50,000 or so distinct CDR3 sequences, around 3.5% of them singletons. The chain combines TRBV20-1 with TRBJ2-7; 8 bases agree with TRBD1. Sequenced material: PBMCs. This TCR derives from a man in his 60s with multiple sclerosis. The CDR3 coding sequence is TGCAGTACCCTAGGACAGGGCGCCTACGAGCAGTACTTC. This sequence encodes CSTLGQGAYEQYF.